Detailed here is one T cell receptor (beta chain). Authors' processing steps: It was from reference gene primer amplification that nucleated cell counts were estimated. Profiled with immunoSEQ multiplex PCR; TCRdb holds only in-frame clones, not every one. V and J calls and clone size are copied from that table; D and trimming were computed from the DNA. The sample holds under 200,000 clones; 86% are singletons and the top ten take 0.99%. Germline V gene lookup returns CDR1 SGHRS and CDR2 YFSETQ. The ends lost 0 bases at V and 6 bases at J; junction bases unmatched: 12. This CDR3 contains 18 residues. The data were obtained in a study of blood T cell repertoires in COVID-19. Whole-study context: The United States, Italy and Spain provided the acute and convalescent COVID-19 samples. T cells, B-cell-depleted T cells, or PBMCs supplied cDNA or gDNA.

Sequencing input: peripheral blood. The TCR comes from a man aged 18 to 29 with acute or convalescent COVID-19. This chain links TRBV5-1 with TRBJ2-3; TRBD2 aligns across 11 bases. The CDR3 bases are TGCGCCAGCAGCTTGGCCCTCGATAGCGGGGGGGCGAGGGATACGCAGTATTTT. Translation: CASSLALDSGGARDTQYF.